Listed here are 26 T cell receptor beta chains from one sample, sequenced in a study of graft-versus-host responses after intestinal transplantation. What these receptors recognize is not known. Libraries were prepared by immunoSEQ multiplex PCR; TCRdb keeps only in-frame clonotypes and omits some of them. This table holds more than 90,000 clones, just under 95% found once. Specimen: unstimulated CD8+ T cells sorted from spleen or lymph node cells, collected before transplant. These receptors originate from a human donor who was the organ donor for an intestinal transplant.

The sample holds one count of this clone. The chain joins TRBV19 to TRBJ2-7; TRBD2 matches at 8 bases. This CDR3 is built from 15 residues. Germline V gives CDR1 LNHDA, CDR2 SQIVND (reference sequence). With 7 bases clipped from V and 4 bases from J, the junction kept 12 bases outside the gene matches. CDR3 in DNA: TGTGCCAGTACCTTCAGCGGGAGAAAGACGTACGAGCAGTACTTC. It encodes CASTFSGRKTYEQYF.

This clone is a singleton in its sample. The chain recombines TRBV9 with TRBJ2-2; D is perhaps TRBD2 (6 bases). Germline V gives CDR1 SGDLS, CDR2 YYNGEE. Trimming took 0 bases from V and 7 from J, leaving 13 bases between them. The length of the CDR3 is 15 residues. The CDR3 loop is CASSVEAGGVGELFF. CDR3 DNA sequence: TGTGCCAGCAGCGTAGAAGCCGGGGGTGTCGGGGAGCTGTTTTTT.

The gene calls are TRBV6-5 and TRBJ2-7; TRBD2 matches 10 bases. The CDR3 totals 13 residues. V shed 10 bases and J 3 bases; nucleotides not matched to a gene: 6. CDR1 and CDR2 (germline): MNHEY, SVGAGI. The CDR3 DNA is TGTGCCACCGGGACTAGCGCGTTCTACGAGCAGTACTTC. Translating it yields CATGTSAFYEQYF.

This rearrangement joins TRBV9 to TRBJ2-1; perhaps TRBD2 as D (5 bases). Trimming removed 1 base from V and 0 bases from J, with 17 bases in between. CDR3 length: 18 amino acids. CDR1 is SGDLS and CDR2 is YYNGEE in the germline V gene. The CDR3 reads CASSVPSLRPSSYNEQFF. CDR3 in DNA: TGTGCCAGCAGCGTACCTAGCCTCAGACCGAGCTCCTACAATGAGCAGTTCTTC. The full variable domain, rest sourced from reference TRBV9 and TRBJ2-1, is DSGVTQTPKHLITATGQRVTLRCSPRSGDLSVYWYQQSLDQGLQFLIQYYNGEERAKGNILERFSAQQFPDLHSELNLSSLELGDSALYFCASSVPSLRPSSYNEQFFGPGTRLTVL.

This CDR3 is CASSLVTGHISTDTQYF. The CDR3 bases are TGTGCCAGCAGCTTGGTTACAGGCCACATAAGCACAGATACGCAGTATTTT. This chain joins TRBV5-5 and TRBJ2-3; a weak D match, TRBD1 (5 bases). Trimming stripped 0 bases from V and 0 bases from J, with 14 bases between. The germline V gene encodes CDR1 SGHKS and CDR2 YYEKEE (reference sequence). The CDR3 totals 17 residues.

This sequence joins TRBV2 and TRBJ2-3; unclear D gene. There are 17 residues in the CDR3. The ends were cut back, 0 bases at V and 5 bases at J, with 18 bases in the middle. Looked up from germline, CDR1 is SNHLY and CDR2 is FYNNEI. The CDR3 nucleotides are TGTGCCAGCAGTGAAGCACCGGCCCCAGCTTTTAGAGATACGCAGTATTTT. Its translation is CASSEAPAPAFRDTQYF.

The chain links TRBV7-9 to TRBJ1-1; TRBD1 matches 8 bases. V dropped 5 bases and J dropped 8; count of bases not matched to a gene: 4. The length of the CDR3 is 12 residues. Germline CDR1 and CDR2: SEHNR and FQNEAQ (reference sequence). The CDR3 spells CASSPGTGEAFF. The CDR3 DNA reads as TGTGCCAGCAGCCCGGGGACAGGCGAAGCTTTCTTT.

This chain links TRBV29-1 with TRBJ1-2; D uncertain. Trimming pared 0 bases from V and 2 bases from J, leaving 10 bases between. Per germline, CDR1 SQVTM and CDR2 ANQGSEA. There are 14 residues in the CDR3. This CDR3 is CSVEDREENYGYTF. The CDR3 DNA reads TGCAGCGTTGAAGATAGGGAGGAAAACTATGGCTACACCTTC.

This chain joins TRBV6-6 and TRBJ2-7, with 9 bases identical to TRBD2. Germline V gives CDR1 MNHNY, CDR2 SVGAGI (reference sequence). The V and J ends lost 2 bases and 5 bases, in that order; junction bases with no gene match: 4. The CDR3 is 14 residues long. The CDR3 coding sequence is TGTGCCAGCAGTTACCGAGGACTAGCGCACGAGCAGTACTTC. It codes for CASSYRGLAHEQYF.

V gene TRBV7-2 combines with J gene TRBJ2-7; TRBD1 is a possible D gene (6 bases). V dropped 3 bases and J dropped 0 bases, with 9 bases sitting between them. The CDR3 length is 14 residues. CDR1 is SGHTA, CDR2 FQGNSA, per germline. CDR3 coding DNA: TGTGCCAGCAGCTTTTGGGACACCTCCTACGAGCAGTACTTC. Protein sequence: CASSFWDTSYEQYF.

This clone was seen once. This CDR3 reads CASSSWDFQETQYF. The CDR3, as DNA: TGTGCCAGCAGCTCCTGGGACTTCCAAGAGACCCAGTACTTC. The chain is built from TRBV13 and TRBJ2-5; tentatively, D is TRBD2 (6 bases). V was pared by 4 bases and J by 1 base, with 10 bases between. Germline CDR1 and CDR2: PRHDT and FYEKMQ (reference sequence). CDR3 length: 14 residues.

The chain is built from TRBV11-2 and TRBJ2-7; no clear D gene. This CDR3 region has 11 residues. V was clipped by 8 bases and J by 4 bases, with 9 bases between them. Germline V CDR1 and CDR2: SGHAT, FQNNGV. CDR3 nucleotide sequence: TGTGCCAGCGGTCCTCAATACGAGCAGTACTTC. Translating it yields CASGPQYEQYF.

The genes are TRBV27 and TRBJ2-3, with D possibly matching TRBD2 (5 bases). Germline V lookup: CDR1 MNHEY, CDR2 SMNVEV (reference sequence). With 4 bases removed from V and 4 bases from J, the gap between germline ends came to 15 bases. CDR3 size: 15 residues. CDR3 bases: TGTGCCAGCAGTTGGGCGCCCCCCGGGGCAGATACGCAGTATTTT. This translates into CASSWAPPGADTQYF.

This CDR3 reads CASSQEGGRNTEAFF. CDR3 in DNA: TGCGCCAGCAGCCAAGAAGGGGGCAGGAACACTGAAGCTTTCTTT. This chain connects TRBV4-3 to TRBJ1-1, with 7 bases identical to TRBD1. V was pared by 0 bases and J by 1 base, with 2 bases of the junction left unmatched. This CDR3 spans 15 amino acids. The germline gives CDR1 LGHNA, CDR2 YSLEER.

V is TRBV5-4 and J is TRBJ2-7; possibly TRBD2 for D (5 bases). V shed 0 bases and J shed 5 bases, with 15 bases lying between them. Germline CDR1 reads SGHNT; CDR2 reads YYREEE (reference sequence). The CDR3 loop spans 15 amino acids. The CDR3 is CASSLAIGLGDEQYF. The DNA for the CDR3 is TGTGCCAGCAGCTTGGCAATTGGGTTGGGAGACGAGCAGTACTTC.

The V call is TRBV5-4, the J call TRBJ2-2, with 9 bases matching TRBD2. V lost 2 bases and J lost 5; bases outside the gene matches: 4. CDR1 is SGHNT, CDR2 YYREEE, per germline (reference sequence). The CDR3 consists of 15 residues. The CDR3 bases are TGTGCCAGCAGCTTATGGCTAGCGGGAACCGGGGAGCTGTTTTTT. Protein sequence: CASSLWLAGTGELFF.

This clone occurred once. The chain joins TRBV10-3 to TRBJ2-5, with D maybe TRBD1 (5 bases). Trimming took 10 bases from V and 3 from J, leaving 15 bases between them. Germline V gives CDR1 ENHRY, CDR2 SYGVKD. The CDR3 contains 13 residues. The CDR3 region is CATAGRAEETQYF. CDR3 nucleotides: TGTGCCACCGCAGGCAGGGCCGAAGAGACCCAGTACTTC.

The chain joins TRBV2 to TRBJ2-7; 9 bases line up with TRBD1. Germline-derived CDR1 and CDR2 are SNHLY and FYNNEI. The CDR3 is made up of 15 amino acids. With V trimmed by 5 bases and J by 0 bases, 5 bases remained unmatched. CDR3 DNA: TGTGCCAGCAGTCAGGGGACAGGGTTCTCCTACGAGCAGTACTTC. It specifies CASSQGTGFSYEQYF. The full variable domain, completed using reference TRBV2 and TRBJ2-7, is EPEVTQTPSHQVTQMGQEVILRCVPISNHLYFYWYRQILGQKVEFLVSFYNNEISEKSEIFDDQFSVERPDGSNFTLKIRSTKLEDSAMYFCASSQGTGFSYEQYFGPGTRLTVT.

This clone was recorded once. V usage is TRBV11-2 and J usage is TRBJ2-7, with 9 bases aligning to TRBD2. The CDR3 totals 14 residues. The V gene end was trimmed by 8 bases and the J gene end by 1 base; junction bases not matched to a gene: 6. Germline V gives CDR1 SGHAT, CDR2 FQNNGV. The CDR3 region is CASRGLASSYEQYF. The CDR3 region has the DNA TGTGCCAGCCGGGGACTAGCTTCATCCTACGAGCAGTACTTC.

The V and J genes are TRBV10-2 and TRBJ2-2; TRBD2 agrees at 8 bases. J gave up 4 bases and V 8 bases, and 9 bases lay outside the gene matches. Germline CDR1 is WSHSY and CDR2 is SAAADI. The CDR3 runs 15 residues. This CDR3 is CASGSLAGLTGELFF. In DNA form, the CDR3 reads TGCGCCAGCGGGTCCCTAGCGGGTCTCACCGGGGAGCTGTTTTTT.

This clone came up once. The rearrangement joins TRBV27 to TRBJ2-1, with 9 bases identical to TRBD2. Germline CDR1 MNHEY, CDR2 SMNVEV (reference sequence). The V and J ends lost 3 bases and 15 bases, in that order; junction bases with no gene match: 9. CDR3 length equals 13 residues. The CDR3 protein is CASSFGFSGRRFF. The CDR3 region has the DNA TGTGCCAGCAGTTTTGGGTTTAGCGGGAGACGGTTCTTC.

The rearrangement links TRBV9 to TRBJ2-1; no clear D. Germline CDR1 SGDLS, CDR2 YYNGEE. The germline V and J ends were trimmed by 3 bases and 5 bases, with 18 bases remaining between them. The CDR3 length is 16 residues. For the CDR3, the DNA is TGTGCCAGCAGCGCCTTAGCCTCCTACACAAACAATGAGCAGTTCTTC. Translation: CASSALASYTNNEQFF.

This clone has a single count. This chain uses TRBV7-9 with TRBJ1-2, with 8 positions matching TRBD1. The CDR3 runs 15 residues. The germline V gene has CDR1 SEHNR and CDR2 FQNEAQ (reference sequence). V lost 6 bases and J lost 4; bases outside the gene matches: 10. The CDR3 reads CASRPNQGASYGYTF. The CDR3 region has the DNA TGTGCCAGCAGACCAAATCAGGGGGCCAGCTATGGCTACACCTTC. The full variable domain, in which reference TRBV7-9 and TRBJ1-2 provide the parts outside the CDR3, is DTGVSQNPRHKITKRGQNVTFRCDPISEHNRLYWYRQTLGQGPEFLTYFQNEAQLEKSRLLSDRFSAERPKGSFSTLEIQRTEQGDSAMYLCASRPNQGASYGYTFGSGTRLTVV.

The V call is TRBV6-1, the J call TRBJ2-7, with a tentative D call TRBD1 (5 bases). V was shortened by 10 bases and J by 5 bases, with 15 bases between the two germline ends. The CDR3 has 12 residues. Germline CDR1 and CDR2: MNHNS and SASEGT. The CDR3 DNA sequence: TGTGCCACCCTGGGCAGGGAAGACGAGCAGTACTTC. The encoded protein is CATLGREDEQYF.

This CDR3 is CASRGTVNTEAFF. Written as DNA, the CDR3 is TGTGCCAGTCGTGGGACCGTGAACACTGAAGCTTTCTTT. The V call is TRBV19, the J call TRBJ1-1, with a tentative D call TRBD1 (5 bases). Trimming cost V 8 bases and J 0 bases, with 10 bases left between them. Per the germline V gene, CDR1 is LNHDA and CDR2 is SQIVND (reference sequence). The CDR3 has 13 residues.

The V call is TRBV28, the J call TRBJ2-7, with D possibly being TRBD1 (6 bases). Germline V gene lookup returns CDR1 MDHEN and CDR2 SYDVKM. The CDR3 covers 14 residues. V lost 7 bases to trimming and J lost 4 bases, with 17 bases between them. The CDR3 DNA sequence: TGTGCCAGCACCCGGAGACAGGAAATATACGAGCAGTACTTC. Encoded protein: CASTRRQEIYEQYF.